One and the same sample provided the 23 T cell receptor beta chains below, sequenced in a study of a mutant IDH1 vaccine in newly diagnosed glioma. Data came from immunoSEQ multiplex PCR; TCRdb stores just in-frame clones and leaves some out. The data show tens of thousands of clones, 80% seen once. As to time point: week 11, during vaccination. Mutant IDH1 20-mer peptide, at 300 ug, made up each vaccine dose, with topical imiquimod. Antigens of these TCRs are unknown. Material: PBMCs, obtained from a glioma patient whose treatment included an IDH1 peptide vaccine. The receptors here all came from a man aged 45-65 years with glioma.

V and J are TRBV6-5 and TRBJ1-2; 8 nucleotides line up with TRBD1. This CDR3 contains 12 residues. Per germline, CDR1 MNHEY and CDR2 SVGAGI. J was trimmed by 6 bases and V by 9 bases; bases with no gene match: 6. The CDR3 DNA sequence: TGTGCCAGTCGGACAGGGTACGATGGCTACACCTTC. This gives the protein CASRTGYDGYTF.

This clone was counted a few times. As DNA, the CDR3 is TGTGCCATCAGTGAGGACAGATTCACCGGGGAGCTGTTTTTT. It codes for CAISEDRFTGELFF. The chain recombines TRBV10-3 with TRBJ2-2; D is perhaps TRBD1 (5 bases). The CDR3 is made up of 14 amino acids. CDR1 ENHRY and CDR2 SYGVKD come from the germline V gene. V was clipped by 2 bases and J by 4 bases, with 8 bases between them.

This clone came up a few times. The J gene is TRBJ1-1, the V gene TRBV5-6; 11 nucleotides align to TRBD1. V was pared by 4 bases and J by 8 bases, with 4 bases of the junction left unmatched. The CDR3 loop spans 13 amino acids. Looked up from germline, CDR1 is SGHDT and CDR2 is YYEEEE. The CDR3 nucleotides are TGTGCCAGCAGCGGGACAGGGGGGAGAGAAGCTTTCTTT. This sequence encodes CASSGTGGREAFF.

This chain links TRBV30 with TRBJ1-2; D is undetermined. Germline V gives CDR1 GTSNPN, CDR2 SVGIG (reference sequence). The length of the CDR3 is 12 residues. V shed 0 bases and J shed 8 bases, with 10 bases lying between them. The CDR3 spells CAWSVLVEGYTF. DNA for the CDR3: TGTGCCTGGAGTGTACTGGTCGAGGGCTACACCTTC.

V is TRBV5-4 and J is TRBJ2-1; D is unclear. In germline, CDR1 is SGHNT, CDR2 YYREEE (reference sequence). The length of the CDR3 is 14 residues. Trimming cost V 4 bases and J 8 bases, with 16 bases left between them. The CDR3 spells CASSTLDFADEQFF. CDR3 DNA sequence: TGTGCCAGCAGCACCCTCGATTTCGCCGATGAGCAGTTCTTC.

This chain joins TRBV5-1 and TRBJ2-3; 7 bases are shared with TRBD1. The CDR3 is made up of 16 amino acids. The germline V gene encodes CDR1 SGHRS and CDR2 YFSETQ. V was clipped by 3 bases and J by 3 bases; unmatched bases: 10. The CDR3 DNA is TGCGCCAGCAGCTCTGACGACAGGGCAGGGACAGATACGCAGTATTTT. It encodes CASSSDDRAGTDTQYF.

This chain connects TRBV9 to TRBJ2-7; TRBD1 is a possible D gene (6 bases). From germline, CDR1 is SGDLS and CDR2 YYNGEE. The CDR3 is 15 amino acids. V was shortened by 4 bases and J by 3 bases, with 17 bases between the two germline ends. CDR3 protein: CASSPWGAGVYEQYF. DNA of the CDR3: TGTGCCAGCAGCCCGTGGGGCGCAGGGGTCTACGAGCAGTACTTC.

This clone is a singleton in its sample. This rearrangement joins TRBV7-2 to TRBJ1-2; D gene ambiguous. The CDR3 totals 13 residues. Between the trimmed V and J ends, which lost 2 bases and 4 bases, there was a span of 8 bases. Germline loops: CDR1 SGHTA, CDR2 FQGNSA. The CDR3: CASSLQTLYGYTF. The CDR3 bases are TGTGCCAGCAGCTTACAGACTCTCTATGGCTACACCTTC.

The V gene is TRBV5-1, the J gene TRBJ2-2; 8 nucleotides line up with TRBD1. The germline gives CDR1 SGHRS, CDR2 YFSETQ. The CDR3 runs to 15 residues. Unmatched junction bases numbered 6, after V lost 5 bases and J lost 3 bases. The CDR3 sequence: CASRQGDVDTGELFF. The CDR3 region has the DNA TGCGCCAGCAGACAGGGGGACGTGGACACCGGGGAGCTGTTTTTT.

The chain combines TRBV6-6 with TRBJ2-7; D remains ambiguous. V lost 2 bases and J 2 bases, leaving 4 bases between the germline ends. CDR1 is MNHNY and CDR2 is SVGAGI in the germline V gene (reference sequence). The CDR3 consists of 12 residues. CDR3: CASSYGTYEQYF. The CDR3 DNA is TGTGCCAGCAGTTACGGAACCTACGAGCAGTACTTC.

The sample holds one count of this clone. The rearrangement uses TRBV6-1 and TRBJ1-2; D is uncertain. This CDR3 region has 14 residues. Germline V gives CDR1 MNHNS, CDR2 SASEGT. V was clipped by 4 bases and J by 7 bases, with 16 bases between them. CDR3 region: CASSGVEGWGGYTF. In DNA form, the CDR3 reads TGTGCCAGCAGTGGGGTAGAGGGCTGGGGTGGCTACACCTTC.

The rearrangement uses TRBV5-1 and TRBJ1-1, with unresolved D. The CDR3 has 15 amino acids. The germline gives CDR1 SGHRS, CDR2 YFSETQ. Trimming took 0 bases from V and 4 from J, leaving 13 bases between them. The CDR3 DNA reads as TGCGCCAGCAGCTTGGTCTCAGGAAGAGGCACTGAAGCTTTCTTT. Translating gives CASSLVSGRGTEAFF.

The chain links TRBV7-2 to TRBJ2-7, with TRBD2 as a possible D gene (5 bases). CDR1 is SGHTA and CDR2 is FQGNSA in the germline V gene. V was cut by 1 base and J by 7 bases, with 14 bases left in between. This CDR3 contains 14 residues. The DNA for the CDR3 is TGTGCCAGCAGCTTAGTTCCAGCATCGGGAGAGCAGTACTTC. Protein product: CASSLVPASGEQYF.

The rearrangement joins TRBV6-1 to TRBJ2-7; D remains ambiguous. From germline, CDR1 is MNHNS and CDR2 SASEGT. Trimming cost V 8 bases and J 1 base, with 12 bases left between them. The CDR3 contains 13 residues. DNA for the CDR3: TGTGCCAGCTCGGAAGGATTTTCCTACGAGCAGTACTTC. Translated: CASSEGFSYEQYF.

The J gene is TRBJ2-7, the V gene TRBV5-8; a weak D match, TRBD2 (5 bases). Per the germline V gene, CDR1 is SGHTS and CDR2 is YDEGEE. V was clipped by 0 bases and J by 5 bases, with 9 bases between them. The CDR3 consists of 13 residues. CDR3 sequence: CASSLGLAHEQYF. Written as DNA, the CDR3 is TGTGCCAGCAGCTTGGGCCTAGCCCACGAGCAGTACTTC.

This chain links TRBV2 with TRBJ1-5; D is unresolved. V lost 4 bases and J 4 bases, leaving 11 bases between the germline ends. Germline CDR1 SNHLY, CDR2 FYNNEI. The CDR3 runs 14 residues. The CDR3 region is CASSAPGSNQPQHF. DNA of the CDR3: TGTGCCAGCAGTGCCCCCGGGTCAAATCAGCCCCAGCATTTT.

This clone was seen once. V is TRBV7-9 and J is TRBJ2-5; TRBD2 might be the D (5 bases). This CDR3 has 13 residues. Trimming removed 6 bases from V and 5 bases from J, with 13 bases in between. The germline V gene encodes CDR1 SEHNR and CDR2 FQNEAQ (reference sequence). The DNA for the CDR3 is TGTGCCAGCAGGTCTGGACTGGGGGAGACCCAGTACTTC. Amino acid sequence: CASRSGLGETQYF.

The CDR3 reads CASSFWTSGGDDEQFF. CDR3 nucleotide sequence: TGCGCCAGCAGCTTTTGGACTAGCGGGGGGGACGATGAGCAGTTCTTC. The V and J genes are TRBV5-1 and TRBJ2-1; 15 bases agree with TRBD2. Unmatched junction bases numbered 5, after V lost 2 bases and J lost 8 bases. Per germline, CDR1 SGHRS and CDR2 YFSETQ. The length of the CDR3 is 16 residues.

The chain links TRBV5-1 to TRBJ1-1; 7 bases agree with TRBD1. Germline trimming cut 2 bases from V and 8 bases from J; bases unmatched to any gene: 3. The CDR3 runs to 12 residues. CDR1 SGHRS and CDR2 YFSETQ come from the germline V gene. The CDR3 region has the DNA TGCGCCAGCAGCTTACAGGGGACGGAAGCTTTCTTT. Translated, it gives CASSLQGTEAFF.

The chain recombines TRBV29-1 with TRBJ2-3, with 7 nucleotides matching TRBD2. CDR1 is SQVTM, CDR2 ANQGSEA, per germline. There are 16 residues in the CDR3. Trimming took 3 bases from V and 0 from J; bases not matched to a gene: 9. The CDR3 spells CSVDADSGPSTDTQYF. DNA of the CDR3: TGCAGCGTTGATGCCGATAGCGGGCCTAGCACAGATACGCAGTATTTT.

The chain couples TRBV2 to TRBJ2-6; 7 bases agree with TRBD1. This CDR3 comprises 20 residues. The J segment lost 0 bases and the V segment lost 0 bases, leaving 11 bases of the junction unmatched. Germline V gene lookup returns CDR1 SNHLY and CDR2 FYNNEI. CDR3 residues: CASSEAFPGQLYSGANVLTF. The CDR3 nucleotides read TGTGCCAGCAGTGAAGCGTTCCCGGGACAGCTTTACTCTGGGGCCAACGTCCTGACTTTC.

CDR3 sequence (DNA): TGTGCCAGCAGTGACGGTTGGGGGAGCACAGATACGCAGTATTTT. Its translation is CASSDGWGSTDTQYF. The chain carries TRBV6-1 and TRBJ2-3; D is tentatively TRBD1 or TRBD2 (5 bases each). Germline loops: CDR1 MNHNS, CDR2 SASEGT. The CDR3 contains 15 residues. The V end was cut by 3 bases, the J end by 0 bases, with 10 bases between.

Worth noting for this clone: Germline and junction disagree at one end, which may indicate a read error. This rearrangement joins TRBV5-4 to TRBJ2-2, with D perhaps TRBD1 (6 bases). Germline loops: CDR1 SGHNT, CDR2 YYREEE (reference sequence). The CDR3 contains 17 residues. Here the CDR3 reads CASSRYYTTGNPGELFF. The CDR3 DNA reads TGTGCCAGCAGCCGATATTATACCACAGGGAACCCCGGGGAGCTGTTTTTT.